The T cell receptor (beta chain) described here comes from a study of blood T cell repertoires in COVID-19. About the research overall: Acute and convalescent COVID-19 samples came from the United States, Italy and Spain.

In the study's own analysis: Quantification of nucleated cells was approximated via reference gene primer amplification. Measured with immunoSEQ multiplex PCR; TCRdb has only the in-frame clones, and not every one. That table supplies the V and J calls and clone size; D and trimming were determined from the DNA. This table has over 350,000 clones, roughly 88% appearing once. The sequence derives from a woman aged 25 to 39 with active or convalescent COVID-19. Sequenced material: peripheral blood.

CDR3 protein: CSVEGPRNYGYTF. Here the CDR3 DNA reads TGCAGCGTTGAAGGCCCGCGGAACTATGGCTACACCTTC. The V call is TRBV29-1, the J call TRBJ1-2; no definite D call. CDR1 SQVTM and CDR2 ANQGSEA come from the germline V gene. Trimming took 1 base from V and 2 from J, leaving 8 bases between them. The CDR3 runs to 13 residues.